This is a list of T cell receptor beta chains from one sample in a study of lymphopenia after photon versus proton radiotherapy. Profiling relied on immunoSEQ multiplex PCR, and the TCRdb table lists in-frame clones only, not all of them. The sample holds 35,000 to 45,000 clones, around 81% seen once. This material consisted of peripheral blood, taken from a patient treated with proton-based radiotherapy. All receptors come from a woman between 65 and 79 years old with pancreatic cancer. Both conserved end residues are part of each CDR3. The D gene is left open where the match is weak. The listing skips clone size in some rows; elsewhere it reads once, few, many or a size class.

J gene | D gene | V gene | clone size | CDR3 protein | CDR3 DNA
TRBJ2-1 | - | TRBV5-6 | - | CASSLRPGVLTYNEQFF | TGTGCCAGCAGCTTGCGTCCAGGAGTACTGACCTACAATGAGCAGTTCTTC
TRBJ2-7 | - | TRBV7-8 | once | CASSPGGFYEQYF | TGTGCCAGCAGCCCCGGGGGCTTCTACGAGCAGTACTTC
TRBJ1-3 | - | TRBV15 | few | CATSRDLSGSGNTIYF | TGTGCCACCAGCAGAGATCTGAGTGGCTCTGGAAACACCATATATTTT
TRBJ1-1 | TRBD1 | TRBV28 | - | CASSFLPGQGITEAFF | TGTGCCAGCAGTTTCCTCCCGGGACAGGGTATCACTGAAGCTTTCTTT
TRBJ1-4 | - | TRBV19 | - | CASRLGEKLFF | TGTGCCAGTAGACTGGGCGAAAAACTGTTTTTT
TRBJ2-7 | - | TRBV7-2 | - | CASSLAGEVYEQYF | TGTGCCAGCAGCTTAGCGGGAGAAGTATACGAGCAGTACTTC
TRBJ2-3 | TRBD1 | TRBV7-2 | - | CASSSLNRGDTQYF | TGTGCCAGCAGCAGCTTGAACAGGGGAGATACGCAGTATTTT
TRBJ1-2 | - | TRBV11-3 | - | CASSLGVANELAGYTF | TGTGCCAGCAGCTTAGGGGTCGCGAACGAACTCGCTGGCTACACCTTC
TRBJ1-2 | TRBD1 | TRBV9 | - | CASSVGSGTADQGYTF | TGTGCCAGCAGCGTAGGATCCGGGACAGCTGACCAGGGCTACACCTTC
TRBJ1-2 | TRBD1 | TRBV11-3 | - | CASSSGGVYGYTF | TGTGCCAGCAGCTCAGGGGGCGTCTATGGCTACACCTTC
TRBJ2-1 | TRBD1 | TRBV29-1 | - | CSVAPGTGHYNEQFF | TGCAGCGTTGCCCCCGGGACAGGCCACTACAATGAGCAGTTCTTC
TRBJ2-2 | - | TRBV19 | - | CARNVDREGTGELFF | TGTGCCAGGAACGTGGACAGGGAGGGCACCGGGGAGCTGTTTTTT
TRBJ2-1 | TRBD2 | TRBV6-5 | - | CTSGVPYNEQFF | TGTACCAGCGGGGTTCCCTACAATGAGCAGTTCTTC
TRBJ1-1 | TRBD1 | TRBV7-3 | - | CASSLDRENTEAFF | TGTGCCAGCAGCCTAGACAGGGAAAACACTGAAGCTTTCTTT
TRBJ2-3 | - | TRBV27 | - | CASSSGAGWVVDTQYF | TGTGCCAGCAGTTCTGGCGCGGGATGGGTCGTAGATACGCAGTATTTT
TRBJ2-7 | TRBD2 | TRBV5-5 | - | CASSTEPSGTYEQYF | TGTGCCAGCAGCACCGAACCTAGCGGGACCTACGAGCAGTACTTC
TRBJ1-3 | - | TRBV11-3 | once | CASSLLAVSSSGNTIYF | TGTGCCAGCAGCTTATTAGCAGTGTCGAGCTCTGGAAACACCATATATTTT